This T cell receptor (beta chain) emerged from a study of cytomegalovirus exposure and HLA in healthy donors. Germline V gene data show CDR1 as SQVTM and CDR2 as ANQGSEA. The trim removed 6 bases at V and 0 bases at J, leaving 8 bases unmatched. The CDR3 is 17 residues long. The PCR was carried out with 60 Vbeta primers and 13 Jbeta primers. Only in-frame clones appear in the TCRdb table, and some are missing; sequencing was by immunoSEQ multiplex PCR. The table has tens of thousands of clones, about 77% seen once. With respect to this clone: What it binds is not known.

General study points: An analysis was carried out at a later point. It showed that HLA-associated TCR beta chains were more clonally expanded than equally common non-associated chains.

This sequence joins TRBV29-1 and TRBJ2-3; 14 bases align to TRBD2. The receptor's source is a man in his sixties in good health and CMV-seronegative. Sequences were obtained from PBMCs. The CDR3 protein is CSVGGTSGGASTDTQYF. The CDR3 DNA follows: TGCAGCGTGGGGGGGACTAGCGGGGGCGCTAGCACAGATACGCAGTATTTT.